What follows are 2 T cell receptor beta chains derived from one specimen sequenced in a study of metastatic and nonmetastatic thyroid tumors. MiXCR reprocessed the PCR reads for TCRdb. Here the sample spans approximately 31,000 clones, about 30% being singletons. Until they underwent thyroid surgery, no patient had received any treatment. The sequencing input was blood. These receptors were collected from a female donor with papillary thyroid cancer or a benign thyroid nodule (not recorded which). Some clones in this sample may be carry-over from other donors' samples.

Many counts were recorded for this clone. At the DNA level, this CDR3 is encoded by other sequences in the same sample as well. The genes are TRBV5-6 and TRBJ1-1, with 9 bases matching TRBD1. Per germline, CDR1 SGHDT and CDR2 YYEEEE. The CDR3 loop spans 15 amino acids. The V and J ends lost 1 base and 3 bases, in that order; junction bases with no gene match: 4. The CDR3 here is CASSLWDREHTEAFF. The CDR3 DNA follows: TGTGCCAGCAGCTTGTGGGACAGGGAGCACACTGAAGCTTTCTTT.

This clone was recorded at least ten times. The chain employs TRBV9 and TRBJ1-2; D gene uncertain. The CDR3 loop spans 13 amino acids. V was trimmed by 2 bases and J by 8 bases, leaving 13 bases between them. Germline V lookup: CDR1 SGDLS, CDR2 YYNGEE. CDR3: CASSVLLSGGYTF. The CDR3 DNA sequence: TGTGCCAGCAGCGTCCTTCTATCGGGCGGCTACACCTTC.